Listed here are 23 T cell receptor beta chains from one sample, sequenced in a study of T cells in Graves' hyperthyroidism and ophthalmopathy. TCR beta CDR3 regions were amplified from RNA transcripts. RT-PCR in the first round (using the HTBI primer set) targeted the TCR CDR3. MiXCR, applied by TCRdb to the multiplex PCR reads, yields one record per CDR3 protein. The sample shows hundreds of thousands of distinct CDR3 sequences, around 15% of them seen only once. Material: blood. These receptors were taken from a young woman with Graves' hyperthyroidism.

With regard to this clonotype: An end of the junction differs from the germline gene, which may be a read error. V usage is TRBV14 and J usage is TRBJ1-5; no definite D call. Per germline, CDR1 SGHDN and CDR2 FVKESK. The CDR3 runs to 18 residues. In nucleotides, the CDR3 is TGTGCCAGCAGCCAAGTCCCGATTAAACTAAGATGGGGTCAGCTCCAGCATTTT. It is translated as CASSQVPIKLRWGQLQHF. The full variable domain, rest sourced from reference TRBV14 and TRBJ1-5, is EAGVTQFPSHSVIEKGQTVTLRCDPISGHDNLYWYRRVMGKEIKFLLHFVKESKQDESGMPNNRFLAERTGGTYSTLKVQPAELEDSGVYFCASSQVPIKLRWGQLQHFGDGTRLSIL.

The V and J genes are TRBV15 and TRBJ1-5, with 9 bases fitting TRBD1. The CDR3 totals 18 residues. Losses at the gene ends were 2 bases for V and 3 bases for J; bases not matched to a gene: 11. In germline, CDR1 is LNHNV, CDR2 YYDKDF (reference sequence). DNA for the CDR3: TGTGCCACCAGCAGAAATAGGGCAGGGACAGGGAACAATCAGCCCCAGCATTTT. Its translation: CATSRNRAGTGNNQPQHF.

This clonotype was counted ten times or more. The chain couples TRBV4-3 to TRBJ2-3; 8 bases are shared with TRBD1. With 6 bases clipped from V and 0 bases from J, the junction kept 11 bases outside the gene matches. This CDR3 spans 17 amino acids. The germline CDR1 and CDR2 sequences are LGHNA and YSLEER. CDR3 in DNA: TGCGCCAGCAGTCCGAGTTCTAGGACAGGGAGCACAGATACGCAGTATTTT. Protein: CASSPSSRTGSTDTQYF.

Many counts were recorded for this clonotype. The chain recombines TRBV7-9 with TRBJ2-5; 11 nucleotides line up with TRBD1. Germline CDR1 is SEHNR and CDR2 is FQNEAQ (reference sequence). V dropped 6 bases and J dropped 6; count of bases not matched to a gene: 12. The CDR3 covers 16 residues. The CDR3 sequence: CASSPWRTGGLKTQYF. The DNA of the CDR3 is TGTGCCAGCAGTCCTTGGAGGACAGGGGGCTTGAAGACCCAGTACTTC.

DNA for the CDR3: TGTGCCAGCAGCTTAACGGGGGGGGCTATTACCGGGGAGCTGTTTTTT. Its protein product is CASSLTGGAITGELFF. The gene calls are TRBV7-3 and TRBJ2-2; D may be TRBD2 (7 bases). The CDR3 has 16 residues. Germline loops: CDR1 SGHTA, CDR2 FQGTGA. Trimming removed 0 bases at V and 5 bases at J, with 13 bases between. Full variable domain (rest looked up from reference TRBV7-3 and TRBJ2-2): GAGVSQTPSNKVTEKGKYVELRCDPISGHTALYWYRQSLGQGPEFLIYFQGTGAADDSGLPNDRFFAVRPEGSVSTLKIQRTERGDSAVYLCASSLTGGAITGELFFGEGSRLTVL.

This clonotype was detected a few times. The rearrangement uses TRBV10-3 and TRBJ1-5; 7 positions match TRBD1. CDR3 length: 13 amino acids. The germline gives CDR1 ENHRY, CDR2 SYGVKD. After removal of 7 bases from V and 4 bases from J, the junction contained 4 bases not matched to a gene. The CDR3 region has the DNA TGTGCCATCACCGACAGGGAGAATCAGCCCCAGCATTTT. This gives the protein CAITDRENQPQHF.

This clonotype was counted many times. This chain links TRBV12-3 or TRBV12-4 with TRBJ2-7; perhaps D is TRBD1 or TRBD2 (5 bases each). The CDR3 has 12 residues. V lost 5 bases and J 4 bases, leaving 9 bases between the germline ends. The CDR3 is CASSRDQYEQYF. In DNA form, the CDR3 reads TGTGCCAGCAGTAGGGACCAGTACGAGCAGTACTTC.

V gene TRBV2 combines with J gene TRBJ2-3; no clear D. CDR1 is SNHLY, CDR2 FYNNEI, per germline. CDR3 length: 11 residues. With 7 bases removed from V and 6 bases from J, the gap between germline ends came to 8 bases. The CDR3 loop is CASTPGDTQYF. Written as DNA, the CDR3 is TGTGCCAGCACTCCCGGTGATACGCAGTATTTT.

This clonotype was recorded a few times. The chain carries TRBV10-3 and TRBJ2-7; D perhaps matches TRBD2 (7 bases). Germline CDR1 reads ENHRY; CDR2 reads SYGVKD. The CDR3 is 15 amino acids. V shed 6 bases and J shed 3 bases, with 18 bases lying between them. The CDR3 loop is CAIRKRGAMVYEQYF. In nucleotides, the CDR3 is TGTGCCATCAGAAAACGGGGGGCCATGGTCTACGAGCAGTACTTC.

The gene calls are TRBV7-8 and TRBJ2-7, with 7 positions matching TRBD1. V shed 1 base, J shed 0 bases, and the junction held 9 bases outside the gene matches. The CDR3 length is 17 residues. Germline-derived CDR1 and CDR2 are SGHVS and FQNEAQ. The CDR3: CASSLGVQGVFSYEQYF. CDR3 sequence (DNA): TGTGCCAGCAGCTTAGGGGTCCAGGGGGTTTTCTCCTACGAGCAGTACTTC.

In its sample, this clonotype was seen a few times. J is TRBJ2-6 and V is TRBV6-2 or TRBV6-3, with D hard to call. This CDR3 region has 17 residues. V lost 0 bases and J 1 base, leaving 10 bases between the germline ends. Germline V lookup: CDR1 MNHEY, CDR2 SVGEGT. The CDR3: CASSYSSRFSGANVLTF. As DNA, the CDR3 is TGTGCCAGCAGTTACTCGTCTCGATTTTCTGGGGCCAACGTCCTGACTTTC.

The chain has TRBV4-3 and TRBJ1-2; D is uncertain. The germline V gene encodes CDR1 LGHNA and CDR2 YSLEER. The CDR3 is 15 residues long. Trimming left V 0 bases short and J 6 bases short, with 14 bases between. The CDR3 region has the DNA TGCGCCAGCAGCCAAGATTCCAGGCCCTTCGATGGCTACACCTTC. Translation: CASSQDSRPFDGYTF.

The chain joins TRBV29-1 to TRBJ2-5; TRBD1 is a possible D gene (6 bases). CDR3 size: 14 residues. V was pared by 3 bases and J by 4 bases, with 15 bases between. The germline gives CDR1 SQVTM, CDR2 ANQGSEA. CDR3 loop: CSVDLQGGRETQYF. CDR3 DNA: TGCAGCGTTGATTTACAGGGTGGGAGAGAGACCCAGTACTTC.

V usage is TRBV5-8 and J usage is TRBJ2-1, with D maybe TRBD2 (5 bases). CDR1 is SGHTS and CDR2 is YDEGEE in the germline V gene. Deletions cut 6 bases from V and 4 bases from J, with 14 bases between. CDR3 length: 14 amino acids. The CDR3 sequence: CASNKGRGYNEQFF. CDR3 nucleotide sequence: TGTGCCAGCAACAAAGGACGGGGATACAATGAGCAGTTCTTC. Supplemented by reference TRBV5-8 and TRBJ2-1, the full variable domain reads EAGVTQSPTHLIKTRGQQATLRCSPISGHTSVYWYQQALGLGLQFLLWYDEGEERNRGNFPPRFSGRQFPNYSSELNVNALELEDSALYLCASNKGRGYNEQFFGPGTRLTVL.

With respect to this clonotype: Sequence at one end of the junction differs from germline and may be a read error. The J gene is TRBJ2-2, the V gene TRBV20-1; the match to TRBD2 covers 8 bases. Germline V gene data show CDR1 as DFQATT and CDR2 as SNEGSKA (reference sequence). CDR3 size: 17 residues. The CDR3 loop reads CSARDLLRGVDTGEPFF. Here the CDR3 DNA reads TGCAGTGCTAGAGATCTCCTGCGGGGGGTAGACACCGGGGAGCCGTTTTTT.

At least ten counts were recorded for this clonotype. The rearrangement uses TRBV12-3 or TRBV12-4 and TRBJ2-1; 8 nucleotides match TRBD1. The CDR3 loop spans 15 amino acids. V shed 6 bases, J shed 4 bases, and the junction held 8 bases outside the gene matches. The CDR3 spells CASSATGGTYNEQFF. The CDR3 DNA reads TGTGCCAGCAGCGCTACAGGGGGAACATACAATGAGCAGTTCTTC.

This clonotype was seen many times. This chain joins TRBV6-2 or TRBV6-3 and TRBJ2-2; 8 positions match TRBD1. CDR1 MNHEY and CDR2 SVGEGT come from the germline V gene. Trimming cost V 7 bases and J 2 bases; bases outside gene matches: 6. This CDR3 has 15 amino acids. For the CDR3, the DNA is TGTGCCAGCACCAGGACAGGGTCTAACACCGGGGAGCTGTTTTTT. As protein: CASTRTGSNTGELFF.

The V gene is TRBV20-1, the J gene TRBJ2-5; D may match TRBD1 or TRBD2 (5 bases each). The CDR3 has 13 amino acids. From germline, CDR1 is DFQATT and CDR2 SNEGSKA (reference sequence). The germline V and J ends were trimmed by 5 bases and 2 bases, with 12 bases remaining between them. The CDR3 nucleotides are TGCAGTGCTGGGGACCGCACACAAGAGACCCAGTACTTC. Amino acids: CSAGDRTQETQYF.

This chain links TRBV20-1 with TRBJ1-5; 7 nucleotides match TRBD1. V lost 2 bases and J lost 9; bases outside the gene matches: 7. CDR3 size: 13 residues. CDR1 and CDR2 (germline): DFQATT, SNEGSKA (reference sequence). CDR3 sequence reads: CSARMAGGRPQHF. Written as DNA, the CDR3 is TGCAGTGCTAGAATGGCAGGGGGGCGGCCCCAGCATTTT.

This clonotype showed up just a few times. The germline gene is not matched at one end of the junction; a read error may be the cause. This rearrangement joins TRBV12-3 or TRBV12-4 to TRBJ1-3; D remains unclear. The CDR3 is made up of 13 amino acids. CDR3 protein: CASSFDSGSTIYF. CDR3 in DNA: TGTGCCAGCAGTTTTGACTCTGGAAGCACCATATATTTT.

The CDR3 region has the DNA TGCAGTGCTAGAGATCAGGGCAGGGGGATAGTCTACGAGCAGTACTTC. It specifies CSARDQGRGIVYEQYF. The chain combines TRBV20-1 with TRBJ2-7; 7 nucleotides agree with TRBD1. The CDR3 extends over 16 amino acids. Germline-derived CDR1 and CDR2 are DFQATT and SNEGSKA (reference sequence). The trim removed 0 bases at V and 3 bases at J, leaving 11 bases unmatched.

This clonotype came up a few times. The V gene is TRBV6-1, the J gene TRBJ1-3; D gene unclear. Germline CDR1 and CDR2: MNHNS and SASEGT. This CDR3 is built from 15 residues. The V and J ends lost 8 bases and 2 bases respectively, with 16 bases between them. CDR3 nucleotides: TGTGCCAGCGCCATAACCGCCCGGGCTGGAAACACCATATATTTT. This gives the protein CASAITARAGNTIYF.

This chain connects TRBV29-1 to TRBJ1-3, with D hard to call. Germline V gives CDR1 SQVTM, CDR2 ANQGSEA. V gave up 4 bases and J gave up 7 bases, with 17 bases separating them. The CDR3 is 14 amino acids. The CDR3 spells CSVAVAPARNTIYF. The CDR3 DNA reads TGCAGCGTTGCCGTCGCCCCAGCCCGGAACACCATATATTTT.